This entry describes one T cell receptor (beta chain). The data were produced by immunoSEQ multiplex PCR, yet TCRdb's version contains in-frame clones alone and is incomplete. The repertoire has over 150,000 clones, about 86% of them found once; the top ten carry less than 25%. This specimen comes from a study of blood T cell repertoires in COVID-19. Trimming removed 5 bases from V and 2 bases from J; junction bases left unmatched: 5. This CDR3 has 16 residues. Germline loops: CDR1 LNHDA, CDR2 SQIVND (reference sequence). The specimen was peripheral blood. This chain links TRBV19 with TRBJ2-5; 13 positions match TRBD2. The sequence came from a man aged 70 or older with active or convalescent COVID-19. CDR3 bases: TGTGCCAGTAGTGTACTAGCGGGGGGGGGTCAAGAGACCCAGTACTTC. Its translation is CASSVLAGGGQETQYF. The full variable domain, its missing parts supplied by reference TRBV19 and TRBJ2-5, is DGGITQSPKYLFRKEGQNVTLSCEQNLNHDAMYWYRQDPGQGLRLIYYSQIVNDFQKGDIAEGYSVSREKKESFPLTVTSAQKNPTAFYLCASSVLAGGGQETQYFGPGTRLLVL.